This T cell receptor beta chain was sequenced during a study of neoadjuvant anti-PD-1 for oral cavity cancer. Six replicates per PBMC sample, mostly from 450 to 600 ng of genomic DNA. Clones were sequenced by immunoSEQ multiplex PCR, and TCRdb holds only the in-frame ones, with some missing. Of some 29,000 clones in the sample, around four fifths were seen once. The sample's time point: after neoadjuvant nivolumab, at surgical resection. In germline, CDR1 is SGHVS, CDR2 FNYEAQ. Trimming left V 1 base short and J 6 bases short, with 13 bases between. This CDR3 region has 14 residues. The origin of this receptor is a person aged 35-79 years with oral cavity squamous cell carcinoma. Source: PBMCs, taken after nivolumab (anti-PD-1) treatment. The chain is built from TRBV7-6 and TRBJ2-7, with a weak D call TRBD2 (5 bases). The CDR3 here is CASSLGVRGGEQYF. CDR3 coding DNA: TGTGCCAGCAGCTTAGGGGTCCGGGGTGGCGAGCAGTACTTC.